This TCR beta chain originates from a study of T-cell reconstitution after alpha-beta-depleted transplantation in children. This CDR3 has 15 amino acids. V was cut by 3 bases and J by 4 bases, with 12 bases left in between. CDR1 KGHDR and CDR2 SFDVKD come from the germline V gene. Preparation of the TCRbeta library was carried out with unique molecular identifiers. Each CDR3 protein is one row after TCRdb ran MiXCR on the PCR reads. The sample contains a few hundred thousand distinct CDR3 sequences, under 30% of which appear only once. This clonotype has more than one count but fewer than ten. The chain employs TRBV24-1 and TRBJ2-1; D might be TRBD1 or TRBD2, each matching 6 bases. The sequencing used PBMCs, mostly from graft donor cells, collected 360 days after TCRalphabeta/CD19-depleted stem cell transplant. This sequence originates from a female patient aged 2-10 years who had a stem cell transplant for congenital amegakaryocytic thrombocytopenia, so the T cells may come from the graft donor. The chain's CDR3 is CATSDRAGTYNEQFF. CDR3 DNA sequence: TGTGCCACCAGTGATCGGGCGGGGACATACAATGAGCAGTTCTTC.